This TCR beta chain was identified during a study of blood T cell repertoires in COVID-19. Study background: Sources were T cells, B-cell-depleted T cells, or PBMCs; the material itself was cDNA or gDNA.

Clinical histories supplied by participants themselves formed the basis of cohort assignment. TCRdb's copy holds only in-frame clones and misses some; the assay was immunoSEQ multiplex PCR. The table lists about 160,000 clones, roughly nine tenths of them singletons. Input material: PBMCs or T cells enriched from blood (not recorded which). This receptor was taken from a woman aged 35 to 49 who had been exposed to COVID-19.

CDR3 sequence: CASSRQGGFAEAFF. As DNA, the CDR3 is TGTGCCAGCAGCCGACAGGGGGGCTTCGCTGAAGCTTTCTTT. J is TRBJ1-1 and V is TRBV11-2; 9 bases agree with TRBD1. V dropped 5 bases and J dropped 6; count of bases not matched to a gene: 7. CDR1 SGHAT and CDR2 FQNNGV come from the germline V gene. This CDR3 comprises 14 residues.